What follows are 17 T cell receptor beta chains derived from one specimen sequenced in a study of regulatory T cells in long-lasting Graves disease. As to time point: newly diagnosed GD, antithyroid drugs for less than 3 months. Extracted PBMC RNA gave rise to the TCR library. HTBI primers from iRepertoire and Arm-PCR of CDR3 regions yielded the TCR beta libraries. TCRdb passed the multiplex PCR reads through MiXCR, listing each CDR3 protein once. Here the sample spans 600,000 to 650,000 distinct CDR3 sequences, 15% to 20% being singletons. The data were also submitted as part of a second study, on T cells in Graves' hyperthyroidism and ophthalmopathy.

Sequencing was performed on peripheral blood mononuclear cells (PBMCs), taken at new diagnosis, from a patient treated with antithyroid drugs. The receptors derive from a woman in her 30s with Graves disease.

The chain uses TRBV5-1 and TRBJ2-2, with 13 bases matching TRBD2. CDR3 length: 16 amino acids. V gave up 4 bases and J gave up 6 bases; unmatched junction bases: 6. From germline, CDR1 is SGHRS and CDR2 YFSETQ. CDR3 region: CASSLNGLAGAGELFF. CDR3 nucleotides: TGCGCCAGCAGCCTTAATGGACTAGCGGGAGCCGGGGAGCTGTTTTTT. Full variable domain (missing parts from reference TRBV5-1 and TRBJ2-2): KAGVTQTPRYLIKTRGQQVTLSCSPISGHRSVSWYQQTPGQGLQFLFEYFSETQRNKGNFPGRFSGRQFSNSRSEMNVSTLELGDSALYLCASSLNGLAGAGELFFGEGSRLTVL.

As regards this clonotype: A much larger clone sits a single nucleotide away, making a read error possible. V gene TRBV3-1 combines with J gene TRBJ1-2; D call uncertain. CDR1 is LGHDT, CDR2 YNNKEL, per germline (reference sequence). The CDR3 is made up of 13 amino acids. V shed 4 bases and J shed 9 bases, with 15 bases lying between them. The CDR3 region is CASSLSTQSSYTF. DNA of the CDR3: TGTGCCAGCAGCCTCTCGACACAGAGTAGCTACACCTTC.

This clonotype was found many times. This chain links TRBV20-1 with TRBJ1-5; D is perhaps TRBD1 (6 bases). The CDR3 totals 15 residues. Germline V gene data show CDR1 as DFQATT and CDR2 as SNEGSKA (reference sequence). V was shortened by 5 bases and J by 3 bases, with 17 bases between the two germline ends. Here the CDR3 DNA reads TGCAGTGCTCCCTGGGATCGGGGGCCCAATCAGCCCCAGCATTTT. Its translation is CSAPWDRGPNQPQHF.

This clonotype was seen ten or more times. V and J are TRBV5-1 and TRBJ1-1; tentatively, D is TRBD1 (6 bases). The germline V gene encodes CDR1 SGHRS and CDR2 YFSETQ. The V end lost 0 bases, the J end lost 1 base, and 7 bases lay between the germline ends. The CDR3 is made up of 14 amino acids. The CDR3 loop reads CASSLADRNTEAFF. The DNA of the CDR3 is TGCGCCAGCAGCTTGGCGGACAGGAACACTGAAGCTTTCTTT. Complete variable domain (other parts from reference TRBV5-1 and TRBJ1-1): KAGVTQTPRYLIKTRGQQVTLSCSPISGHRSVSWYQQTPGQGLQFLFEYFSETQRNKGNFPGRFSGRQFSNSRSEMNVSTLELGDSALYLCASSLADRNTEAFFGQGTRLTVV.

This clonotype was found many times. The chain combines TRBV2 with TRBJ2-3, with TRBD2 matching 9 bases. V lost 0 bases, J lost 6 bases, and 10 bases stayed unmatched. CDR3 length equals 17 residues. Looked up from germline, CDR1 is SNHLY and CDR2 is FYNNEI. The CDR3 sequence is CASSEAGLAGFKDTQYF. CDR3 nucleotide sequence: TGTGCCAGCAGTGAAGCAGGCCTAGCGGGGTTCAAGGATACGCAGTATTTT.

The V call is TRBV10-3, the J call TRBJ1-6; D perhaps matches TRBD1 (6 bases). The CDR3 consists of 15 residues. Germline V lookup: CDR1 ENHRY, CDR2 SYGVKD. V lost 0 bases and J 7 bases, leaving 10 bases between the germline ends. The CDR3 bases are TGTGCCATCAGTGAGTCCGCAGGGGTAAATTCACCCCTCCACTTT. Protein: CAISESAGVNSPLHF.

This clonotype showed up many times. V and J are TRBV28 and TRBJ1-1; TRBD1 matches at 7 bases. The trim removed 8 bases at V and 11 bases at J, leaving 11 bases unmatched. CDR3 length: 12 residues. Per the germline V gene, CDR1 is MDHEN and CDR2 is SYDVKM. The CDR3 nucleotides are TGTGCCAGCTTGGGACAGTCGTCATTTGCTTTCTTT. The encoded protein is CASLGQSSFAFF. The whole variable domain, remainder taken from reference TRBV28 and TRBJ1-1, is DVKVTQSSRYLVKRTGEKVFLECVQDMDHENMFWYRQDPGLGLRLIYFSYDVKMKEKGDIPEGYSVSREKKERFSLILESASTNQTSMYLCASLGQSSFAFFGQGTRLTVV.

This clonotype was seen at least ten times. The CDR3 spells CASGLGTRGAFF. As DNA, the CDR3 is TGTGCCAGCGGCCTCGGGACCAGAGGGGCTTTCTTT. This chain connects TRBV6-1 to TRBJ1-1, with a possible D match to TRBD1 (5 bases). V lost 8 bases and J lost 11, with 18 bases in between. Germline CDR1 reads MNHNS; CDR2 reads SASEGT. This CDR3 comprises 12 residues.

This clonotype was seen only a few times. This rearrangement joins TRBV6-1 to TRBJ2-5; 10 nucleotides match TRBD2. The CDR3 is made up of 15 amino acids. Germline trimming cut 6 bases from V and 1 base from J; bases unmatched to any gene: 5. Germline V gene sequence: CDR1 MNHNS, CDR2 SASEGT. DNA of the CDR3: TGTGCCAGCAGCCCTAGCGGGGGCGCCCAAGAGACCCAGTACTTC. The encoded protein is CASSPSGGAQETQYF.

This clonotype was counted many times. The V and J genes are TRBV12-3 or TRBV12-4 and TRBJ1-4; 10 bases align to TRBD1. CDR3 length equals 14 residues. With 7 bases clipped from V and 7 bases from J, the junction kept 6 bases outside the gene matches. CDR3 bases: TGTGCCAGCACCCGGACAGGGGGTCCTGAAAAACTGTTTTTT. Its protein product is CASTRTGGPEKLFF.

This clonotype was seen at least ten times. The genes are TRBV6-5 and TRBJ2-2; D is uncertain. Trimming cost V 2 bases and J 5 bases, with 12 bases left between them. The CDR3 contains 15 residues. Germline V gives CDR1 MNHEY, CDR2 SVGAGI. The CDR3 DNA follows: TGTGCCAGCAGTTACCTTACCCCCCTAACCGGGGAGCTGTTTTTT. This encodes CASSYLTPLTGELFF.

In this sample, this clonotype turned up many times. The chain recombines TRBV5-1 with TRBJ1-1; D is possibly TRBD1 (6 bases). Deletions cut 7 bases from V and 0 bases from J, with 16 bases between. The CDR3 has 15 residues. Germline-derived CDR1 and CDR2 are SGHRS and YFSETQ. The CDR3 DNA is TGCGCCAGCCAGACACGGACAGAAATGAACACTGAAGCTTTCTTT. Amino acids: CASQTRTEMNTEAFF.

This clonotype appeared many times. The V gene is TRBV28, the J gene TRBJ2-2; D remains ambiguous. The V end lost 7 bases, the J end lost 3 bases, and 3 bases lay between the germline ends. The CDR3 is 11 amino acids. Germline CDR1 and CDR2: MDHEN and SYDVKM. For the CDR3, the DNA is TGTGCCAGCATCGACACCGGGGAGCTGTTTTTT. Translating gives CASIDTGELFF.

The chain joins TRBV9 to TRBJ2-2; D call uncertain. The V gene lost 0 bases and the J gene lost 5 bases, with 5 bases spanning the gap. From germline, CDR1 is SGDLS and CDR2 YYNGEE. This CDR3 is built from 13 residues. This CDR3 is CASSVAKTGELFF. The CDR3 DNA is TGTGCCAGCAGCGTAGCCAAGACCGGGGAGCTGTTTTTT.

This clonotype showed up many times. The V call is TRBV28, the J call TRBJ2-7; the match to TRBD1 covers 10 bases. There are 15 residues in the CDR3. Trimming at V came to 6 bases and at J to 4 bases, leaving 9 bases not matched to a gene. CDR1 MDHEN and CDR2 SYDVKM come from the germline V gene. This CDR3 reads CASRSTGTGEYEQYF. In nucleotides, the CDR3 is TGTGCCAGCAGATCGACCGGGACAGGGGAATACGAGCAGTACTTC.

There are a few counts of this clonotype. The V gene is TRBV3-1, the J gene TRBJ1-1; 10 bases fit TRBD1. J gave up 6 bases and V 1 base, and 11 bases lay outside the gene matches. Looked up from germline, CDR1 is LGHDT and CDR2 is YNNKEL (reference sequence). The CDR3 sequence is 17 residues long. CDR3 residues: CASSQGSGTGVPPEAFF. CDR3 DNA sequence: TGTGCCAGCAGCCAAGGATCCGGGACAGGGGTCCCGCCTGAAGCTTTCTTT.

This clonotype occurred a few times. The chain employs TRBV10-3 and TRBJ1-1; 9 bases agree with TRBD1. The junction had 14 bases not matched to a gene; V was cut back by 5 bases and J by 4 bases. Germline V lookup: CDR1 ENHRY, CDR2 SYGVKD. This CDR3 has 17 amino acids. CDR3 protein: CAISSKGTGGYGTEAFF. As DNA, the CDR3 is TGTGCCATCAGTTCCAAAGGCACAGGGGGCTATGGCACTGAAGCTTTCTTT.